This T cell receptor (beta chain) was sequenced in a study of blood T cell repertoires in COVID-19 (dated by TCRdb to about 2020). General notes on the study: The collaborator samples originated in the United States, Italy and Spain and spanned the acute and convalescent phases of COVID-19. The prospective study material was composed of cDNA or gDNA derived from T cells, B-cell-depleted T cells, or PBMCs. Deeply sampled blood TCRbeta repertoires from subjects exposed to, actively infected with, or recovered from COVID-19 were included in the dataset. The repertoires were released in a freely available public database meant as a resource for research on the immune response to SARS-CoV-2. The samples were drawn from the first 160 participants of the ongoing ImmuneRACE study and from 1,200 or so subjects provided by 6 global collaborators. Sample metadata almost always included a de-identified subject ID, COVID-19 status, age in years and sex. Where available, HLA class I and class II types were obtained from metadata supplied by the sample provider rather than from assay-based typing.

With regard to this clone: No antigen is known for it. No much larger clone is present one base from it, and per-base qualities are unavailable.

V loses 4 bases, J loses 3 bases, and the germline ends lie 13 bases apart. From the cysteine through the phenylalanine, the CDR3 covers 15 amino acids. The retained sequence is limited to the CDR3, 45 bases, with the frame set at the first base. CDR1 is given as MGHRA and CDR2 as YSYEKL, both from the germline V gene. Collaborating institutions collected whole blood in K2EDTA tubes following their own protocols. Collaborator samples were shipped for TCRbeta analysis as frozen whole blood, isolated PBMCs, or DNA extracted from either sample type. Here is what the overall study found, with its caveats: The quantity of clinical and demographic metadata differed by source and by participant and was supplied without curation.

TCRbeta CDR3 regions were amplified from genomic DNA using the immunoSEQ Assay, a bias-controlled multiplex PCR. Per the original workflow: Within the assay, amplification of reference gene primers was used to estimate how many nucleated cells each sample contained. To quantify the absolute abundance of each unique TCRbeta CDR3 rearrangement, sequence reads were collapsed and filtered. For each sample, productive Simpson clonality was calculated by taking the square root of Simpson's diversity index across productive rearrangements. TCRdb re-hosts the immuneACCESS table, in-frame sequences only. Its copies lack some clones; in the studies checked, an unresolved V gene accounts for under half of them, and the cause for the rest is not known. The V and J calls and clone size were taken over from that table, and D and trimming were inferred from the DNA. Within this sample are about 190,000 clones, with around 83% of them counted one time only. Roughly 6.1% of the sample is in the top ten clones.

The origin of this receptor is a middle-aged woman with acute or convalescent COVID-19. This receptor chain uses TRBV4-1 and TRBJ1-5; the D gene identity is not certain. The sample consisted of peripheral blood. The CDR3 region: CASSLTASNNQPQHF. The DNA is as follows: TGCGCCAGCAGCCTGACGGCTAGCAACAATCAGCCCCAGCATTTT.